This T cell receptor beta chain was profiled in a study of cytomegalovirus exposure and HLA in healthy donors. On the study more broadly: Among the approximately 420 donors who were genotyped, about 80% fell in the genetic ancestry cluster that is associated with self-reported Caucasian donors.

Vbeta (60) and Jbeta (13) primers were used in the PCR. The assay was immunoSEQ multiplex PCR, and TCRdb's table has in-frame clones only and misses some. The repertoire holds tens of thousands of clones, with roughly 58% as singletons. The sample taken for sequencing was PBMCs. This TCR was recovered from a woman under 40 in good health and CMV-seropositive.

CDR3 in amino acids: CASSYRQGDSGYTF. The CDR3 DNA reads as TGTGCCAGCAGTTACCGACAGGGGGATTCTGGCTACACCTTC. V and J are TRBV6-5 and TRBJ1-2; TRBD1 agrees at 9 bases. Germline assignment: CDR1 MNHEY and CDR2 SVGAGI. After removal of 2 bases from V and 7 bases from J, the junction contained 5 bases not matched to a gene. The CDR3 contains 14 residues.